The clone carrying this T cell receptor (beta chain) turned up a few times. The target antigen is unknown. This entry belongs to a study of T cell repertoires in cytomegalovirus infection. Study-level information: Both recently identified HLA-C-restricted and well-studied HLA-B-restricted CMV epitopes were used in the study.

MiXCR, applied by TCRdb to the reads, yields one record per CDR3 protein. The sample has 650,000 to 900,000 distinct CDR3 sequences, approximately 32% seen once. Looked up from germline, CDR1 is MNHEY and CDR2 is SVGAGI. V lost 0 bases and J 4 bases, leaving 7 bases between the germline ends. The CDR3 loop spans 13 amino acids. The V gene is TRBV6-5, the J gene TRBJ2-7; D call uncertain. The input for sequencing was cultured CD8+ T cells from PBMCs, taken from culture after CMV antigen stimulation. The sequence was collected from a human donor in good health (CMV status not recorded). Some clones in this sample may be carry-over from other donors' samples. In DNA, the CDR3 is TGTGCCAGCAGTTACTCGTCACCTTACGAGCAGTACTTC. It is translated as CASSYSSPYEQYF.